These 16 T cell receptor beta chains share one sample of origin, sequenced in a study of blood T cells in healthy people across ages. Alongside a J-beta primer mix, a sample-barcoded 5' primer served in a second PCR lasting roughly 7 to 12 cycles. A single record per CDR3 protein comes from TCRdb applying MiXCR to the 5' RACE reads. Counted here are some 1,800,000 distinct CDR3 sequences, about two fifths occurring once; the ten biggest clones make up 23%. The sequenced sample consisted of blood. The receptors here all came from a human donor in good health.

The chain uses TRBV7-2 and TRBJ2-5; TRBD1 or TRBD2 may be the D gene (6 bases each). The assigned J gene may be wrong: the sequence end matches TRBJ2-7 better. Per germline, CDR1 SGHTA and CDR2 FQGNSA. CDR3 length: 15 residues. DNA of the CDR3: TGTGCCAGCAGCTTATTGGGGGGCGGCCCCTACGAGCAGTACTTC. Protein product: CASSLLGGGPYEQYF.

This clonotype was found a few times. The chain recombines TRBV5-1 with TRBJ1-6; D may be TRBD1 (5 bases). Germline values: CDR1 SGHRS, CDR2 YFSETQ. The V end was cut by 3 bases, the J end by 2 bases, with 9 bases between. The CDR3 consists of 15 residues. This chain's CDR3 is CASSSTGAYNSPLHF. In nucleotides, the CDR3 is TGCGCCAGCAGCTCTACAGGAGCCTATAATTCACCCCTCCACTTT.

This clonotype was counted between two and nine times. V gene TRBV5-5 combines with J gene TRBJ2-4, with unresolved D. V dropped 3 bases and J dropped 1 base, with 20 bases sitting between them. Germline lookup yields CDR1 SGHKS and CDR2 YYEKEE (reference sequence). This CDR3 has 18 amino acids. The CDR3 region is CASSSLRMGVLAKNIQYF. DNA for the CDR3: TGTGCCAGCAGCTCACTACGCATGGGCGTTCTTGCCAAAAACATTCAGTACTTC.

This clonotype was seen a handful of times. The CDR3 sequence is CASSFGTTNTDTQYF. The CDR3 DNA reads as TGTGCCAGCAGTTTTGGGACTACCAACACAGATACGCAGTATTTT. The chain joins TRBV27 to TRBJ2-3; TRBD2 aligns across 7 bases. Germline V gene sequence: CDR1 MNHEY, CDR2 SMNVEV (reference sequence). V shed 3 bases, J shed 2 bases, and the junction held 5 bases outside the gene matches. The length of the CDR3 is 15 residues.

This chain links TRBV20-1 with TRBJ2-5; TRBD1 agrees at 8 bases. Gene TRBJ2-7 matches the end of the DNA better, so the J call may be wrong. The germline gives CDR1 DFQATT, CDR2 SNEGSKA (reference sequence). There are 14 residues in the CDR3. DNA for the CDR3: TGCAGTGCTAGACAGGGGGCCATCCATTACGAGCAGTACTTC. Translation gives CSARQGAIHYEQYF.

There are a few counts of this clonotype. This chain uses TRBV5-6 with TRBJ1-2; possible D gene TRBD1, 6 bases. V lost 1 base and J 7 bases, leaving 11 bases between the germline ends. Germline assignment: CDR1 SGHDT and CDR2 YYEEEE. The CDR3 extends over 13 amino acids. In DNA form, the CDR3 reads TGTGCCAGCAGCTTGATACAGGGAGTTGGCTACACCTTC. Translated: CASSLIQGVGYTF.

The genes are TRBV6-1 and TRBJ2-7; D is unclear. The germline V gene has CDR1 MNHNS and CDR2 SASEGT. The CDR3 loop spans 14 amino acids. Between the trimmed V and J ends, which lost 1 base and 0 bases, there was a span of 7 bases. CDR3 bases: TGTGCCAGCAGTGAAGTGGGCAGCTCCTACGAGCAGTACTTC. Protein: CASSEVGSSYEQYF.

J is TRBJ2-3 and V is TRBV5-1; D gene ambiguous. Trimming left V 2 bases short and J 2 bases short, with 3 bases between. The germline gives CDR1 SGHRS, CDR2 YFSETQ. The CDR3 consists of 12 residues. The CDR3 DNA reads TGCGCCAGCAGCTTCGCCACAGATACGCAGTATTTT. This encodes CASSFATDTQYF.

This clonotype appeared many times. This chain uses TRBV29-1 with TRBJ2-7; 8 bases line up with TRBD1. CDR3 length: 14 amino acids. Per the germline V gene, CDR1 is SQVTM and CDR2 is ANQGSEA. The V segment lost 0 bases and the J segment 10 bases; nucleotides outside the gene matches: 11. The CDR3 reads CSVEDNVDRARQYF. CDR3 nucleotides: TGCAGCGTTGAAGATAATGTGGACAGGGCGCGACAGTACTTC.

This rearrangement joins TRBV4-3 to TRBJ1-2; TRBD1 might be the D (5 bases). CDR3 size: 13 residues. Germline V lookup: CDR1 LGHNA, CDR2 YSLEER. V was pared by 5 bases and J by 11 bases, with 18 bases between. This CDR3 is CASSVGPGGDYTF. The DNA for the CDR3 is TGCGCCAGCAGCGTAGGGCCCGGGGGAGATTACACCTTC.

There are a few counts of this clonotype. V and J are TRBV20-1 and TRBJ2-5; D is perhaps TRBD2 (8 bases). Germline CDR1 DFQATT, CDR2 SNEGSKA (reference sequence). The CDR3 sequence is 16 residues long. V lost 7 bases and J 2 bases, leaving 23 bases between the germline ends. Written as DNA, the CDR3 is TGCAGTGTTCACCGGGGGGGGCCAGGGGGTCAAGAGACCCAGTACTTC. It yields the protein CSVHRGGPGGQETQYF.

This chain joins TRBV27 and TRBJ1-1; D gene ambiguous. V dropped 2 bases and J dropped 4 bases, with 11 bases sitting between them. The germline V gene has CDR1 MNHEY and CDR2 SMNVEV (reference sequence). The CDR3 runs to 14 residues. The CDR3, as DNA: TGTGCCAGCAGTTTAGACGACTTGGGCACTGAAGCTTTCTTT. This sequence encodes CASSLDDLGTEAFF.

The gene calls are TRBV20-1 and TRBJ1-1; D possibly corresponds to TRBD1 (5 bases). The V end was cut by 4 bases, the J end by 10 bases, with 13 bases between. Germline CDR1 and CDR2: DFQATT and SNEGSKA (reference sequence). The CDR3 consists of 11 residues. CDR3 nucleotides: TGCAGTGCTAAGAGCCAGGGTACAGCTTTCTTT. Translating gives CSAKSQGTAFF.

This clonotype was seen more than once but under ten times. The chain combines TRBV11-2 with TRBJ2-4; possible D gene TRBD2, 5 bases. V was pared by 3 bases and J by 5 bases, with 11 bases between. CDR1 and CDR2 (germline): SGHAT, FQNNGV. The CDR3 runs to 14 residues. The CDR3 DNA sequence: TGTGCCAGCAGCTTGCTAACGCGGGAAAACATTCAGTACTTC. Residues: CASSLLTRENIQYF.

This clonotype was seen a few times. J is TRBJ1-6 and V is TRBV3-1, with a possible D match to TRBD1 (6 bases). The CDR3 is made up of 14 amino acids. Germline assignment: CDR1 LGHDT and CDR2 YNNKEL (reference sequence). Trimming pared 4 bases from V and 9 bases from J, leaving 13 bases between. CDR3 DNA sequence: TGTGCCAGCAGCCCCCGGGACATTGGTTCACCCCTCCACTTT. Translated, it gives CASSPRDIGSPLHF.

The V call is TRBV5-1, the J call TRBJ2-1; D might be TRBD1 (6 bases). Germline values: CDR1 SGHRS, CDR2 YFSETQ. V gave up 0 bases and J gave up 0 bases, with 10 bases separating them. The CDR3 has 16 residues. In DNA form, the CDR3 reads TGCGCCAGCAGCTTGGGTCTCAGGGGCTCCTACAATGAGCAGTTCTTC. Encoded protein: CASSLGLRGSYNEQFF.